These 22 T cell receptor beta chains were sequenced from one sample in a study of T-cell reconstitution after alpha-beta-depleted transplantation in children. Unique molecular identifiers were incorporated into the prepared TCRbeta library. TCRdb analysed the PCR reads with MiXCR anew, one entry per CDR3 protein. Among hundreds of thousands of distinct CDR3 sequences listed, around 16% were seen once. Sequencing used PBMCs, mostly from graft donor cells, obtained 360 days after TCRalphabeta/CD19-depleted stem cell transplant. These receptors originate from a male patient aged 2 to 10 who had a stem cell transplant for acute lymphoblastic leukemia, so the T cells may come from the graft donor.

The chain uses TRBV20-1 and TRBJ2-3; TRBD2 agrees at 11 bases. The J segment lost 8 bases and the V segment lost 3 bases, leaving 7 bases of the junction unmatched. CDR3 size: 14 residues. The germline V gene encodes CDR1 DFQATT and CDR2 SNEGSKA (reference sequence). CDR3 amino acids: CSARRLAGWATQYF. The CDR3 DNA reads as TGCAGTGCTAGGAGACTAGCGGGATGGGCTACGCAGTATTTT.

This chain links TRBV16 with TRBJ1-1; TRBD1 is a possible D gene (5 bases). Germline V gene lookup returns CDR1 KGHSY and CDR2 FQNENV. Trimming took off 2 bases at V and 3 bases at J, with 19 bases between the two ends. CDR3 size: 17 residues. CDR3 nucleotide sequence: TGTGCCAGCAGCCAACCGCCCGGACGGGGGTTGGACACTGAAGCTTTCTTT. Encoded protein: CASSQPPGRGLDTEAFF.

In this sample, this clonotype turned up a few times. This sequence joins TRBV9 and TRBJ2-2, with D unclear. This CDR3 region has 14 residues. V shed 0 bases and J shed 4 bases, with 7 bases lying between them. CDR1 is SGDLS, CDR2 YYNGEE, per germline. The CDR3 DNA is TGTGCCAGCAGCGTAGTCGCTCTCACCGGGGAGCTGTTTTTT. Amino acids: CASSVVALTGELFF.

V and J are TRBV5-1 and TRBJ1-5; D possibly corresponds to TRBD1 (5 bases). Germline V lookup: CDR1 SGHRS, CDR2 YFSETQ. Trimming took off 0 bases at V and 4 bases at J, with 11 bases between the two ends. The CDR3 spans 15 residues. CDR3 amino acids: CASSLAWQGNQPQHF. The CDR3 DNA sequence: TGCGCCAGCAGCTTGGCCTGGCAGGGAAATCAGCCCCAGCATTTT.

This clonotype was observed at least ten times. V is TRBV4-3 and J is TRBJ2-3, with TRBD2 matching 9 bases. V shed 4 bases and J 1 base; nucleotides not matched to a gene: 6. The CDR3 length is 16 residues. Germline-derived CDR1 and CDR2 are LGHNA and YSLEER. CDR3 in DNA: TGCGCCAGCAGCCCGGTTAGCGGGAGCGGCACAGATACGCAGTATTTT. As protein: CASSPVSGSGTDTQYF.

This clonotype turned up a few times. The CDR3 region is CASRSSRRRESNRGTQYF. The CDR3 DNA sequence: TGTGCCAGCAGATCCTCTCGACGGCGGGAGTCAAATCGCGGGACCCAGTACTTC. V is TRBV12-3 or TRBV12-4 and J is TRBJ2-5; 7 bases align to TRBD2. Unmatched junction bases numbered 23, after V lost 6 bases and J lost 7 bases. The CDR3 is 18 residues long.

This clonotype has ten or more counts. The V gene is TRBV5-6, the J gene TRBJ2-5, with D perhaps assigned TRBD1 or TRBD2 (5 bases each). CDR3 size: 14 residues. The ends were cut back, 0 bases at V and 1 base at J, with 7 bases in the middle. The germline V gene has CDR1 SGHDT and CDR2 YYEEEE. Here the CDR3 DNA reads TGTGCCAGCAGCTTGGCCGGGGCCCAAGAGACCCAGTACTTC. Its protein product is CASSLAGAQETQYF.

This clonotype was detected only a few times. The chain combines TRBV6-5 with TRBJ2-7, with unresolved D. V dropped 8 bases and J dropped 7 bases, with 15 bases sitting between them. Germline CDR1 is MNHEY and CDR2 is SVGAGI. The CDR3 contains 12 residues. The CDR3 loop reads CASQKDALEQYF. In DNA, the CDR3 is TGTGCCAGCCAAAAGGATGCCCTAGAGCAGTACTTC.

At least ten counts were recorded for this clonotype. V and J are TRBV18 and TRBJ2-5; D not resolved. Germline V gene lookup returns CDR1 KGHSH and CDR2 LQKENI. This CDR3 is built from 14 residues. The ends were cut back, 3 bases at V and 1 base at J, with 9 bases in the middle. This CDR3 reads CASSPPGAQETQYF. The DNA of the CDR3 is TGTGCCAGCTCACCCCCGGGCGCCCAAGAGACCCAGTACTTC.

The genes are TRBV7-3 and TRBJ2-5; D uncertain. From germline, CDR1 is SGHTA and CDR2 FQGTGA. The CDR3 runs 17 residues. Trimming removed 0 bases at V and 0 bases at J, with 14 bases between. The CDR3 coding sequence is TGTGCCAGCAGCTTAACACCTCTCACTTTGTACCAAGAGACCCAGTACTTC. Amino acids: CASSLTPLTLYQETQYF.

The table lists this clonotype with a few counts. The V call is TRBV15, the J call TRBJ2-3; no definite D call. Trimming stripped 0 bases from V and 2 bases from J, with 6 bases between. The CDR3 runs 14 residues. Germline loops: CDR1 LNHNV, CDR2 YYDKDF (reference sequence). The CDR3 sequence: CATSRDWSTDTQYF. The CDR3 DNA reads TGTGCCACCAGCAGAGATTGGTCCACAGATACGCAGTATTTT.

In this sample, this clonotype turned up many times. The chain combines TRBV6-5 with TRBJ2-7; no firm D call. Germline V gives CDR1 MNHEY, CDR2 SVGAGI. Trimming shortened V by 3 bases and J by 3 bases, and 18 bases separated the two germline ends. The CDR3 contains 16 residues. The CDR3 nucleotides are TGTGCCAGCAGTTATCCCGGGCCCCCCTCCGACTACGAGCAGTACTTC. Its translation: CASSYPGPPSDYEQYF.

This clonotype was counted ten times or more. The chain joins TRBV24-1 to TRBJ2-2; either TRBD1 or TRBD2 may fit D (5 bases each). V lost 5 bases to trimming and J lost 0 bases, with 12 bases between them. Germline-derived CDR1 and CDR2 are KGHDR and SFDVKD. CDR3 length equals 16 residues. CDR3 sequence reads: CATSASGTANTGELFF. CDR3 coding DNA: TGTGCCACCAGTGCCTCCGGGACGGCGAACACCGGGGAGCTGTTTTTT.

This chain joins TRBV9 and TRBJ2-5; a possible D gene is TRBD2 (6 bases). Germline lookup yields CDR1 SGDLS and CDR2 YYNGEE. This CDR3 has 15 amino acids. Trimming left V 3 bases short and J 2 bases short, with 14 bases between. Here the CDR3 DNA reads TGTGCCAGCAGCGCCTTTCCGGGAGTTCAAGAGACCCAGTACTTC. Translation gives CASSAFPGVQETQYF.

The rearrangement joins TRBV7-8 to TRBJ1-6, with a tentative D call TRBD1 (6 bases). The CDR3 loop spans 15 amino acids. Germline assignment: CDR1 SGHVS and CDR2 FQNEAQ. V was clipped by 8 bases and J by 3 bases, with 14 bases between them. CDR3 in DNA: TGTGCCAGCGCGACAGGTCCCCTCTATAATTCACCCCTCCACTTT. It is translated as CASATGPLYNSPLHF.

The chain employs TRBV20-1 and TRBJ2-3, with 9 bases that match TRBD2. Germline CDR1 and CDR2: DFQATT and SNEGSKA (reference sequence). V trimming: 6 bases; J trimming: 4 bases; junction bases outside the gene matches: 11. The CDR3 is 15 amino acids. The CDR3: CSATSGRHGPDTQYF. The CDR3, as DNA: TGCAGTGCCACTAGCGGGCGCCATGGACCAGATACGCAGTATTTT.

This clonotype turned up a few times. V usage is TRBV7-2 and J usage is TRBJ1-1, with TRBD1 identical over 9 bases. CDR3 length: 15 amino acids. Trimming removed 5 bases from V and 5 bases from J; junction bases left unmatched: 9. Germline V lookup: CDR1 SGHTA, CDR2 FQGNSA. CDR3 loop: CASSMMRQGGTEAFF. CDR3 bases: TGTGCCAGCAGCATGATGAGACAGGGGGGAACTGAAGCTTTCTTT.

The genes are TRBV29-1 and TRBJ1-4; weak D call: TRBD1 (5 bases). This CDR3 has 14 residues. In germline, CDR1 is SQVTM, CDR2 ANQGSEA. Trimming removed 6 bases at V and 0 bases at J, with 11 bases between. CDR3 in DNA: TGCAGCGTCCCGGGGGGGGCAACTAATGAAAAACTGTTTTTT. It translates to CSVPGGATNEKLFF.

The V call is TRBV27, the J call TRBJ2-3; D gene ambiguous. The V gene's germline CDR1 is MNHEY and CDR2 SMNVEV (reference sequence). The CDR3 extends over 17 amino acids. The ends were cut back, 4 bases at V and 0 bases at J, with 17 bases in the middle. The CDR3 DNA reads as TGTGCCAGCAGTTCCGCCTACCCGACTCTCAGCACAGATACGCAGTATTTT. Its protein product is CASSSAYPTLSTDTQYF.

The rearrangement links TRBV5-6 to TRBJ2-7; TRBD1 might be the D (5 bases). V was cut by 4 bases and J by 2 bases, with 16 bases left in between. The CDR3 is made up of 15 amino acids. Germline V gene data show CDR1 as SGHDT and CDR2 as YYEEEE. CDR3 in DNA: TGTGCCAGCAGCCCGGTAAGGGGAACTCCCTACGAGCAGTACTTC. The encoded protein is CASSPVRGTPYEQYF.

The V and J genes are TRBV5-5 and TRBJ2-7; D gene unclear. Trimming removed 2 bases from V and 1 base from J, with 16 bases in between. This CDR3 is 16 amino acids long. CDR1 and CDR2 (germline): SGHKS, YYEKEE (reference sequence). Written as DNA, the CDR3 is TGTGCCAGCAGCTTCCATTACAGCGACTCTTCCTACGAGCAGTACTTC. This encodes CASSFHYSDSSYEQYF.

V and J are TRBV6-2 or TRBV6-3 and TRBJ2-1, with 12 bases lining up with TRBD2. Looked up from germline, CDR1 is MNHEY and CDR2 is SVGEGT. This CDR3 region has 17 residues. V shed 2 bases, J shed 4 bases, and the junction held 6 bases outside the gene matches. CDR3 nucleotide sequence: TGTGCCAGCAGTTACCCGTCTGGGACTAGCGGGTACAATGAGCAGTTCTTC. Its translation: CASSYPSGTSGYNEQFF.